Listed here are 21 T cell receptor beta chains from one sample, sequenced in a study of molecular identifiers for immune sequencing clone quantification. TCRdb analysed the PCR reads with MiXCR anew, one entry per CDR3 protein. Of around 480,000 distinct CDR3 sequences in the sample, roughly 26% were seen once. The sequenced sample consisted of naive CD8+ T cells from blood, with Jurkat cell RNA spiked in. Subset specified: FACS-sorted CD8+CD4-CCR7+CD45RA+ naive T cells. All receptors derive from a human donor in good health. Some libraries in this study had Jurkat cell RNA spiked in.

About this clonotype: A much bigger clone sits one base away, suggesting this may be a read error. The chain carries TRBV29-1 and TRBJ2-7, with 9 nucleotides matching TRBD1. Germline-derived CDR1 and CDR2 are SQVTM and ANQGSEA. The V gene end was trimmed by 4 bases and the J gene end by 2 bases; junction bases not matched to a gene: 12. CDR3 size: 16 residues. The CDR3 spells CSVGGYRGQRPYEQYF. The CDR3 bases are TGCAGCGTTGGAGGGTACAGGGGGCAGCGGCCCTACGAGCAGTACTTC.

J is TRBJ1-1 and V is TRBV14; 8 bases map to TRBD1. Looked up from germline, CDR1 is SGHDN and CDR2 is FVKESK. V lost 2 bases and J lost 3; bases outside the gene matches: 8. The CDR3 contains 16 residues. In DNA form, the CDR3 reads TGTGCCAGCAGCCAAACCAGGGGGCCTATGGACACTGAAGCTTTCTTT. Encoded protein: CASSQTRGPMDTEAFF.

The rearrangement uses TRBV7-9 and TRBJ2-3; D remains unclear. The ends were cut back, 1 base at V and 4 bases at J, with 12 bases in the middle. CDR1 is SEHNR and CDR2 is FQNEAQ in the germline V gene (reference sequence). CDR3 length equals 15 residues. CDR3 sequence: CASSLGTVYADTQYF. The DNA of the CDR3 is TGTGCCAGCAGCTTAGGGACGGTCTACGCAGATACGCAGTATTTT.

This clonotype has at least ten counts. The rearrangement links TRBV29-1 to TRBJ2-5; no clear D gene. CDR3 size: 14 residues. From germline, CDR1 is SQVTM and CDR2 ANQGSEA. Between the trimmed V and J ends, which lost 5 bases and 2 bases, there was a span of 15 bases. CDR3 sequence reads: CSVYRAQHQETQYF. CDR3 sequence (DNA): TGCAGCGTTTATAGGGCCCAACATCAAGAGACCCAGTACTTC.

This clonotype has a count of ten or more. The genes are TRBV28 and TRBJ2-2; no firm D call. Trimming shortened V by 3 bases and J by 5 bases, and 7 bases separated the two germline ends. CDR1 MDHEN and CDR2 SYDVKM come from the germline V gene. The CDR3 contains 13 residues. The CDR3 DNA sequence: TGTGCCAGCAGTTTCGTGAGGACCGGGGAGCTGTTTTTT. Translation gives CASSFVRTGELFF.

CDR3 protein: CASSESTRIKDMTQYF. For the CDR3, the DNA is TGCGCCAGCAGTGAGTCGACTCGGATCAAGGATATGACGCAGTATTTT. The chain employs TRBV10-2 and TRBJ2-3; D remains unclear. Trimming took off 0 bases at V and 9 bases at J, with 19 bases between the two ends. CDR1 is WSHSY, CDR2 SAAADI, per germline. CDR3 length equals 16 residues.

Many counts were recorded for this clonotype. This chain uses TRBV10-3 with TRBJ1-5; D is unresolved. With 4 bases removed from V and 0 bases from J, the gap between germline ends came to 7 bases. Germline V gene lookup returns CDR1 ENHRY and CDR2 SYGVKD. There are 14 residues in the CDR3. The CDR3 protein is CAISAGYSNQPQHF. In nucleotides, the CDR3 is TGTGCCATCAGTGCCGGTTATAGCAATCAGCCCCAGCATTTT.

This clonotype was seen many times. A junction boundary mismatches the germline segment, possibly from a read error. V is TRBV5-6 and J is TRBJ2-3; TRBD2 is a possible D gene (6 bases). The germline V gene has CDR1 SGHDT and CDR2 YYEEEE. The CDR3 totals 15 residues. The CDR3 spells CASSLGGGGTDTQYF. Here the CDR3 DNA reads TGTGCCAGCAGTTTGGGGGGAGGCGGAACAGATACGCAGTATTTT.

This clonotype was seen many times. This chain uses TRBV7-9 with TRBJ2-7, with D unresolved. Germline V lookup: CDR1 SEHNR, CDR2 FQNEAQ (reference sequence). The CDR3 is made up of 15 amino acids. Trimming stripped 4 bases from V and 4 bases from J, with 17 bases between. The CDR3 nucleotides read TGTGCCAGCAGCTCCGCGGTAGGGTGGGGTTACGAGCAGTACTTC. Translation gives CASSSAVGWGYEQYF.

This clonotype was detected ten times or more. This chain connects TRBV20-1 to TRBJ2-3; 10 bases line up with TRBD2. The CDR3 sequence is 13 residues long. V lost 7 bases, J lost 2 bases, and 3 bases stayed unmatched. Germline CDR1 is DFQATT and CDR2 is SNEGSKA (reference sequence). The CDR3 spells CSGLAGVTDTQYF. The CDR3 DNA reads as TGCAGTGGTCTAGCGGGGGTCACAGATACGCAGTATTTT.

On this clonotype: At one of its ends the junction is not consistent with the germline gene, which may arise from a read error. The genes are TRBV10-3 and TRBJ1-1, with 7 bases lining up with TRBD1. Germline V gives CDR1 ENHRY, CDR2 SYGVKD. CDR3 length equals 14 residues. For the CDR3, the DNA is TGTGCCATCAGAACAGGGGAAGGATACACTGAAGCTCTCTTT. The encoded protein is CAIRTGEGYTEALF.

For the CDR3, the DNA is TGTGCCAGCAGCCCCCTATTGAGCGGGGGAGCAGATACGCAGTATTTT. Translating it yields CASSPLLSGGADTQYF. The chain joins TRBV7-2 to TRBJ2-3, with 8 bases fitting TRBD2. CDR1 is SGHTA, CDR2 FQGNSA, per germline. The CDR3 has 16 residues. J lost 4 bases, V lost 5 bases, and 11 bases had no gene match.

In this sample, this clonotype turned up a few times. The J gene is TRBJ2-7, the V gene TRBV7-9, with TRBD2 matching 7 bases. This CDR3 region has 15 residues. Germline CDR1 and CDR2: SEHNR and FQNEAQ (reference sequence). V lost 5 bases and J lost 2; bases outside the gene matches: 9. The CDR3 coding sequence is TGTGCCAGCAGCACCGGACTAGTCGGGACCTACGAGCAGTACTTC. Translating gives CASSTGLVGTYEQYF.

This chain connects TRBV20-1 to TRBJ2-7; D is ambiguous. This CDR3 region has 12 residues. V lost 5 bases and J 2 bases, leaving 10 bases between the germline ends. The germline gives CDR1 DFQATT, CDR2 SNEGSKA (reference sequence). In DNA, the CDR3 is TGCAGTGCTGACGACATCACCTACGAGCAGTACTTC. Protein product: CSADDITYEQYF.

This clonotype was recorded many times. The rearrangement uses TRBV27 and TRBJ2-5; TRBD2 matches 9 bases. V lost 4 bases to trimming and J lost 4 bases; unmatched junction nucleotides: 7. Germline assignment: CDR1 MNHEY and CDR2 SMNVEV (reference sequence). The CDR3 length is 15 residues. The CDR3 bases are TGTGCCAGCAGTTCTGAGCGGGAGGTTCGAGAGACCCAGTACTTC. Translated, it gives CASSSEREVRETQYF.

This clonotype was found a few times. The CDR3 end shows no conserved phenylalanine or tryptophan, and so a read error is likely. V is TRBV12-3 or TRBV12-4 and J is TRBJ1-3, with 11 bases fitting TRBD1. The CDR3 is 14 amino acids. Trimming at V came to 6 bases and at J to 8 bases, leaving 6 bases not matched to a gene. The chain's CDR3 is CASSLGQGADTIYY. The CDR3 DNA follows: TGTGCCAGCAGCCTCGGACAGGGGGCAGACACCATATATTAT.

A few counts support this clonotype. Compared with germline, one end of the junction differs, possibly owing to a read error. CDR3 in DNA: TGTGCCATCAGTGCCGGGACATCAGGCAATTCACCCCCCCACTTT. This encodes CAISAGTSGNSPPHF. The rearrangement joins TRBV10-3 to TRBJ1-6; TRBD1 might be the D (6 bases). The CDR3 length is 15 residues. Germline lookup yields CDR1 ENHRY and CDR2 SYGVKD.

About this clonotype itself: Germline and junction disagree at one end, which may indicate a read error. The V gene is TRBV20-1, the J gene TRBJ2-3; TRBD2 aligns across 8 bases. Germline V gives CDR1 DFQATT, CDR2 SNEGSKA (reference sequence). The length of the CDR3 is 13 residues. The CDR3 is CSASHGGADTRYF. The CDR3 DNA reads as TGCAGTGCTTCTCACGGGGGGGCAGATACGCGGTATTTT.

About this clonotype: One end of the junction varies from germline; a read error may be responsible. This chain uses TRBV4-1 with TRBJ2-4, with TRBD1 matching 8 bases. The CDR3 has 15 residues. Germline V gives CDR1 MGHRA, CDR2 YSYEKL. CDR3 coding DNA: TGCGCCAGCAGCACCGGACAGGGCGGCAAAAACATTCGGTACTTC. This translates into CASSTGQGGKNIRYF.

The CDR3 protein is CASSPLLARGQTEAFF. As DNA, the CDR3 is TGTGCCAGCAGTCCCCTCTTGGCCAGGGGGCAGACTGAAGCTTTCTTT. The genes are TRBV27 and TRBJ1-1, with 8 bases matching TRBD1. The trim removed 5 bases at V and 5 bases at J, leaving 13 bases unmatched. This CDR3 contains 16 residues. Germline-derived CDR1 and CDR2 are MNHEY and SMNVEV (reference sequence).

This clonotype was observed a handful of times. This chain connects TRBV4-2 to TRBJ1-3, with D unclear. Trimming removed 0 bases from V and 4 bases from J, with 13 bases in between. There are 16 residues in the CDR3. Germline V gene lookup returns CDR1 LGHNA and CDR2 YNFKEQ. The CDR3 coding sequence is TGTGCCAGCAGCCAAGATCGGAGGGTAGCAGGAAACACCATATATTTT. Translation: CASSQDRRVAGNTIYF.